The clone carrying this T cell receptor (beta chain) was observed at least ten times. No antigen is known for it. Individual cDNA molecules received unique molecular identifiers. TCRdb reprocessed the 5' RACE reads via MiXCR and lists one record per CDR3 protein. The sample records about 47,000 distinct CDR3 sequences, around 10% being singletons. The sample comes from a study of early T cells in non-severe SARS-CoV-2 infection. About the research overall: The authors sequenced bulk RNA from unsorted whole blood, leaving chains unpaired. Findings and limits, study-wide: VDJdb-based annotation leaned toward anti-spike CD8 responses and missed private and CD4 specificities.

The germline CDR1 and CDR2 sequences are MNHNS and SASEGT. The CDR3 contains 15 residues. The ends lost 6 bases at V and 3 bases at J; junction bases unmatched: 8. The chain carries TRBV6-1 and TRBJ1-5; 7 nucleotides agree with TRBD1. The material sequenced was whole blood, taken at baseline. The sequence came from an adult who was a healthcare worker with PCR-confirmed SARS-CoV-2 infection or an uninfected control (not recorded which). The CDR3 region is CASSGGDSVNQPQHF. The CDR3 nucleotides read TGTGCCAGCAGCGGGGGGGACAGCGTCAATCAGCCCCAGCATTTT.